The 27 T cell receptor beta chains in this list originate from one sample, sequenced in a study of shared clonotypes between healthy human individuals. TCRdb keeps only in-frame clones here, not all; method: immunoSEQ multiplex PCR. This table holds 950,000 to 1,100,000 clones, around four fifths found once. Source material: memory CD4+ T cells sorted from blood. Subset meaning: CD45RA-negative fraction. Receptors were obtained from a man aged 18 to 30 in good health.

The chain is built from TRBV30 and TRBJ1-1, with D unresolved. This CDR3 is 13 amino acids long. From germline, CDR1 is GTSNPN and CDR2 SVGIG (reference sequence). Trimming pared 4 bases from V and 1 base from J, leaving 10 bases between. CDR3 region: CAWNFGPNTEAFF. In DNA, the CDR3 is TGTGCCTGGAATTTCGGACCGAACACTGAAGCTTTCTTT.

The chain has TRBV20-1 and TRBJ2-1; D unclear. V lost 7 bases to trimming and J lost 8 bases, with 9 bases between them. The germline V gene encodes CDR1 DFQATT and CDR2 SNEGSKA (reference sequence). The CDR3 sequence is 10 residues long. The CDR3 DNA sequence: TGCAGTGTGTCCTCGGATGAGCAGTTCTTC. Translation: CSVSSDEQFF.

The V and J genes are TRBV29-1 and TRBJ1-4, with D perhaps TRBD1 (5 bases). The germline V gene has CDR1 SQVTM and CDR2 ANQGSEA. The CDR3 sequence is 14 residues long. Deletions cut 4 bases from V and 0 bases from J, with 9 bases between. CDR3 nucleotides: TGCAGCGTTGGTATGGGGGCAACTAATGAAAAACTGTTTTTT. Its translation: CSVGMGATNEKLFF. Together with reference TRBV29-1 and TRBJ1-4, the CDR3 gives the full variable domain: SAVISQKPSRDICQRGTSLTIQCQVDSQVTMMFWYRQQPGQSLTLIATANQGSEATYESGFVIDKFPISRPNLTFSTLTVSNMSPEDSSIYLCSVGMGATNEKLFFGSGTQLSVL.

The chain combines TRBV4-2 with TRBJ1-4; D not resolved. V shed 0 bases and J shed 0 bases, with 17 bases lying between them. The length of the CDR3 is 19 residues. The germline V gene has CDR1 LGHNA and CDR2 YNFKEQ. The CDR3 loop is CASSQDPLGGLATNEKLFF. CDR3 DNA sequence: TGTGCCAGCAGCCAAGATCCTTTGGGCGGGCTTGCAACTAATGAAAAACTGTTTTTT.

This clone was seen only once. The rearrangement links TRBV5-1 to TRBJ1-2, with D unresolved. The CDR3 runs 16 residues. CDR1 SGHRS and CDR2 YFSETQ come from the germline V gene. V lost 3 bases, J lost 0 bases, and 15 bases lay in between. CDR3 loop: CASSYGGGNPNYGYTF. The DNA of the CDR3 is TGCGCCAGCAGCTATGGTGGCGGGAATCCTAACTATGGCTACACCTTC.

Turning to this clone: This specimen includes other DNA sequences encoding the same CDR3. This sequence joins TRBV29-1 and TRBJ2-5; either TRBD1 or TRBD2 may fit D (6 bases each). Germline V gene sequence: CDR1 SQVTM, CDR2 ANQGSEA. Trimming pared 6 bases from V and 5 bases from J, leaving 10 bases between. The CDR3 covers 11 residues. The CDR3 here is CSVLGGETQYF. CDR3 bases: TGCAGCGTATTAGGGGGGGAGACCCAGTACTTC.

The chain uses TRBV30 and TRBJ2-7; D not resolved. The V end lost 5 bases, the J end lost 3 bases, and 8 bases lay between the germline ends. The CDR3 has 11 residues. CDR1 is GTSNPN, CDR2 SVGIG, per germline (reference sequence). This chain's CDR3 is CAWAQDYEQYF. As DNA, the CDR3 is TGTGCCTGGGCCCAGGACTACGAGCAGTACTTC.

The chain employs TRBV6-5 and TRBJ1-3, with D unclear. Germline CDR1 and CDR2: MNHEY and SVGAGI. V lost 2 bases and J lost 1, with 12 bases in between. The CDR3 consists of 16 residues. Here the CDR3 reads CASSYDGSQSGNTIYF. CDR3 coding DNA: TGTGCCAGCAGTTACGACGGATCCCAATCTGGAAACACCATATATTTT.

About this clone: The junction departs from germline at one end; a sequencing error may be responsible. The J gene is TRBJ1-6, the V gene TRBV10-3; the match to TRBD1 covers 7 bases. The germline V gene encodes CDR1 ENHRY and CDR2 SYGVKD. The CDR3 contains 12 residues. The CDR3 is CGHDRANSPLHF. CDR3 DNA sequence: TGCGGACATGACAGGGCTAATTCACCCCTCCACTTT.

With respect to this clone: Other DNA sequences of this sample code for an identical CDR3. This rearrangement joins TRBV19 to TRBJ2-2; D gene unclear. The germline V gene has CDR1 LNHDA and CDR2 SQIVND (reference sequence). This CDR3 is built from 13 residues. V was cut by 3 bases and J by 2 bases, with 4 bases left in between. The CDR3 reads CASSIPNTGELFF. The CDR3 coding sequence is TGTGCCAGTAGTATCCCTAACACCGGGGAGCTGTTTTTT.

CDR3 loop: CASSLGPPGGTEAFF. CDR3 coding DNA: TGTGCCAGCAGCTTAGGCCCACCCGGGGGTACTGAAGCTTTCTTT. The J gene is TRBJ1-1, the V gene TRBV7-9, with D tentatively TRBD1 (5 bases). Trimming left V 1 base short and J 5 bases short, with 14 bases between. Germline V CDR1 and CDR2: SEHNR, FQNEAQ (reference sequence). The CDR3 runs to 15 residues.

In its sample, this clone was seen many times. The chain links TRBV11-1 to TRBJ2-7; 9 bases map to TRBD1. This CDR3 has 15 amino acids. The V and J ends lost 5 bases and 5 bases, in that order; junction bases with no gene match: 10. Germline CDR1 SGHAT, CDR2 FQDESV (reference sequence). The CDR3 bases are TGTGCCAGCAGCCGGCCGGGACAGGGAAGCCACGAGCAGTACTTC. Its protein is CASSRPGQGSHEQYF.

The chain has TRBV7-9 and TRBJ1-1; D gene unclear. V dropped 0 bases and J dropped 3 bases, with 5 bases sitting between them. The CDR3 has 13 residues. The germline gives CDR1 SEHNR, CDR2 FQNEAQ (reference sequence). CDR3: CASSLAPHTEAFF. DNA of the CDR3: TGTGCCAGCAGCTTAGCCCCGCACACTGAAGCTTTCTTT.

The chain carries TRBV21-1 and TRBJ2-7. TRBV21-1 is a pseudogene segment. The CDR3 sequence is 14 residues long. The CDR3 bases are TGTGCCAGCATCCTGGGGGTAACTTTGAACGAGCAGTACTTC. Translating gives CASILGVTLNEQYF.

In this sample, this clone turned up a few times. The J gene is TRBJ1-1, the V gene TRBV30; D is possibly TRBD1 (6 bases). Germline CDR1 reads GTSNPN; CDR2 reads SVGIG (reference sequence). Trimming cost V 8 bases and J 0 bases, with 13 bases left between them. The CDR3 is made up of 13 amino acids. The CDR3 DNA follows: TGTGCCGCGGGGGCAGGGATGAACACTGAAGCTTTCTTT. It translates to CAAGAGMNTEAFF.

For this clone: Other DNA sequences in this sample translate to the same CDR3. The chain carries TRBV5-1 and TRBJ1-1; D call uncertain. Trimming cost V 0 bases and J 4 bases, with 10 bases left between them. CDR1 is SGHRS and CDR2 is YFSETQ in the germline V gene. There are 14 residues in the CDR3. For the CDR3, the DNA is TGCGCCAGCAGCTTGGGGCAGGCAGGCACTGAAGCTTTCTTT. Its translation: CASSLGQAGTEAFF.

J is TRBJ1-2 and V is TRBV27; no definite D call. The CDR3 extends over 15 amino acids. CDR1 and CDR2 (germline): MNHEY, SMNVEV (reference sequence). V gave up 5 bases and J gave up 2 bases, with 15 bases separating them. Here the CDR3 reads CASSLQAELNYGYTF. CDR3 nucleotides: TGTGCCAGCAGTCTGCAGGCCGAGCTAAACTATGGCTACACCTTC.

This sequence joins TRBV14 and TRBJ1-3; no firm D call. V was clipped by 4 bases and J by 0 bases, with 13 bases between them. The CDR3 spans 16 residues. Per germline, CDR1 SGHDN and CDR2 FVKESK. The CDR3 nucleotides read TGTGCCAGCAGCCTCCTTACCTCGTCCTCTGGAAACACCATATATTTT. Amino acid sequence: CASSLLTSSSGNTIYF.

The J gene is TRBJ2-5, the V gene TRBV5-1; D possibly matches TRBD1 or TRBD2 (5 bases each). Germline CDR1 reads SGHRS; CDR2 reads YFSETQ. Trimming pared 3 bases from V and 5 bases from J, leaving 14 bases between. The CDR3 length is 14 residues. The CDR3 DNA reads as TGCGCCAGCAGCTCCGGGGCTGGCCGGGAGACCCAGTACTTC. The encoded protein is CASSSGAGRETQYF.

V gene TRBV5-6 combines with J gene TRBJ1-6; no reliable D call. Trimming cost V 4 bases and J 7 bases, with 15 bases left between them. In germline, CDR1 is SGHDT, CDR2 YYEEEE. This CDR3 has 15 residues. The DNA for the CDR3 is TGTGCCAGCAGCCCCCCTAGGCAGAAGAATTCACCCCTCCACTTT. It encodes CASSPPRQKNSPLHF.

This chain joins TRBV5-1 and TRBJ1-1; D remains unclear. This CDR3 spans 13 amino acids. V lost 0 bases to trimming and J lost 6 bases, with 9 bases between them. Germline V gene sequence: CDR1 SGHRS, CDR2 YFSETQ. The CDR3 loop reads CASSLDPGAEAFF. As DNA, the CDR3 is TGCGCCAGCAGCTTGGACCCGGGCGCTGAAGCTTTCTTT.

V and J are TRBV5-1 and TRBJ2-2, with D possibly matching TRBD1 (7 bases). V was pared by 7 bases and J by 5 bases, with 18 bases between. The V gene's germline CDR1 is SGHRS and CDR2 YFSETQ. The CDR3 runs 15 residues. The CDR3 bases are TGCGCCAGCGAGCCCGGGGGACAGAGAACCGGGGAGCTGTTTTTT. As protein: CASEPGGQRTGELFF.

This chain links TRBV11-2 with TRBJ2-7; D gene unclear. The germline V gene encodes CDR1 SGHAT and CDR2 FQNNGV. The V gene lost 5 bases and the J gene lost 2 bases, with 10 bases spanning the gap. The CDR3 loop spans 13 amino acids. The CDR3 sequence is CASSPERTYEQYF. The DNA of the CDR3 is TGTGCCAGCAGCCCGGAGAGAACCTACGAGCAGTACTTC.

The chain recombines TRBV12-5 with TRBJ1-2, with D perhaps matching TRBD1 (6 bases). The length of the CDR3 is 14 residues. Trimming pared 1 base from V and 8 bases from J, leaving 14 bases between. Germline CDR1 LGHNT, CDR2 FRNRAP. The CDR3 coding sequence is TGTGCTAGTGGTTTGGATACGACAGGAGGAGGCTACACCTTC. Amino acid sequence: CASGLDTTGGGYTF.

The chain couples TRBV5-1 to TRBJ1-2; 7 bases align to TRBD1. V gave up 1 base and J gave up 8 bases; unmatched junction bases: 5. Germline loops: CDR1 SGHRS, CDR2 YFSETQ. This CDR3 contains 13 residues. CDR3 sequence reads: CASSLTGERGYTF. In nucleotides, the CDR3 is TGCGCCAGCAGCTTGACAGGGGAGCGGGGCTACACCTTC. Together with reference TRBV5-1 and TRBJ1-2, the CDR3 gives the full variable domain: KAGVTQTPRYLIKTRGQQVTLSCSPISGHRSVSWYQQTPGQGLQFLFEYFSETQRNKGNFPGRFSGRQFSNSRSEMNVSTLELGDSALYLCASSLTGERGYTFGSGTRLTVV.

The chain employs TRBV5-4 and TRBJ2-3; 7 nucleotides line up with TRBD2. The V gene's germline CDR1 is SGHNT and CDR2 YYREEE (reference sequence). The V gene end was trimmed by 1 base and the J gene end by 0 bases; junction bases not matched to a gene: 5. CDR3 length: 16 amino acids. CDR3 DNA sequence: TGTGCCAGCAGCTTGAAGCGGGAACCTAGCACAGATACGCAGTATTTT. It yields the protein CASSLKREPSTDTQYF.

This chain links TRBV18 with TRBJ1-2, with D hard to call. Per the germline V gene, CDR1 is KGHSH and CDR2 is LQKENI. The CDR3 extends over 15 amino acids. V was shortened by 0 bases and J by 1 base, with 9 bases between the two germline ends. CDR3: CASSPPVDGNYGYTF. CDR3 sequence (DNA): TGTGCCAGCTCACCACCGGTGGACGGTAACTATGGCTACACCTTC.